These 31 T cell receptor beta chains were sequenced from one sample in a study of blood T cells in healthy people across ages. Combining a sample-barcoded 5' primer with a J-beta primer mix, a second PCR ran for roughly 7 to 12 cycles. TCRdb re-called the 5' RACE reads with MiXCR, one entry per CDR3 protein. This table holds 1.5 million to 2 million distinct CDR3 sequences, 28% found once. Source material: blood. These receptors were collected from a woman aged 25 to 39 in good health.

This rearrangement joins TRBV5-1 to TRBJ2-2, with D unclear. The CDR3 is 14 residues long. V shed 4 bases and J shed 5 bases, with 12 bases lying between them. Germline CDR1 reads SGHRS; CDR2 reads YFSETQ. The CDR3 spells CASSLTLGTGELFF. As DNA, the CDR3 is TGCGCCAGCAGCCTTACTTTGGGGACCGGGGAGCTGTTTTTT.

This clonotype was counted at least ten times. This chain uses TRBV25-1 with TRBJ2-1; tentatively, D is TRBD1 (5 bases). The V gene lost 5 bases and the J gene lost 3 bases, with 11 bases spanning the gap. Germline CDR1 reads MGHDK; CDR2 reads SYGVNS. This CDR3 spans 14 amino acids. CDR3 in DNA: TGTGCCAGCAGTTCGGTAGGGGACTACAATGAGCAGTTCTTC. Its protein is CASSSVGDYNEQFF.

Concerning this clonotype: At one of its ends the junction is not consistent with the germline gene, which may arise from a read error. The genes are TRBV27 and TRBJ2-4, with 10 positions matching TRBD1. Germline CDR1 is MNHEY and CDR2 is SMNVEV (reference sequence). The CDR3 contains 15 residues. The CDR3 here is CASSLYGQGGNIQYF. The CDR3 DNA is TGCGCCAGCAGTTTATACGGACAGGGGGGAAACATTCAGTACTTC.

This clonotype was counted between two and nine times. A single base separates this from a much larger clone, so it may be a read error. This chain links TRBV29-1 with TRBJ2-3, with TRBD1 as a possible D gene (5 bases). This CDR3 is 12 amino acids long. Germline loops: CDR1 SQVTM, CDR2 ANQGSEA. CDR3 sequence (DNA): TGCAGCGTTGAAGGGGGCACAGATATGCAGTATTTT. Amino acids: CSVEGGTDMQYF.

In regard to this clonotype: The junction shows a germline mismatch at one end, possibly a read error. This rearrangement joins TRBV27 to TRBJ2-4; 10 bases agree with TRBD2. CDR1 and CDR2 from the germline V gene are MNHEY and SMNVEV (reference sequence). The CDR3 runs to 13 residues. DNA for the CDR3: TGTGTCAGCAGTTTTGCAGCGGGAGGGTCGGAGTACTTC. This encodes CVSSFAAGGSEYF.

V usage is TRBV6-5 and J usage is TRBJ1-1; D gene unclear. CDR1 is MNHEY and CDR2 is SVGAGI in the germline V gene. The ends were cut back, 0 bases at V and 1 base at J, with 9 bases in the middle. The CDR3 runs to 15 residues. The CDR3 coding sequence is TGTGCCAGCAGTTACTCGGCCACCACGAACACTGAAGCTTTCTTT. It codes for CASSYSATTNTEAFF.

On this clonotype itself: Relative to the germline gene, one junction end is altered; a read error may explain this. This rearrangement joins TRBV5-1 to TRBJ2-5; a possible D gene is TRBD2 (6 bases). The J call may be faulty, since TRBJ2-7 better matches the DNA end. This CDR3 contains 15 residues. Germline V gives CDR1 SGHRS, CDR2 YFSETQ. CDR3 sequence (DNA): TGCGCCGGCAGCTTAGTCGGGGGATCTACCTACGAGCAGTACTTC. Its translation: CAGSLVGGSTYEQYF.

This clonotype showed up many times. The chain couples TRBV27 to TRBJ2-7, with a possible D match to TRBD2 (6 bases). Between the trimmed V and J ends, which lost 0 bases and 0 bases, there was a span of 12 bases. This CDR3 has 16 amino acids. Germline lookup yields CDR1 MNHEY and CDR2 SMNVEV (reference sequence). CDR3 protein: CASSLSGGMASYEQYF. The DNA for the CDR3 is TGTGCCAGCAGTTTATCGGGGGGAATGGCCTCCTACGAGCAGTACTTC.

The chain carries TRBV6-1 and TRBJ1-5; 9 nucleotides align to TRBD1. CDR3 length: 15 amino acids. Germline V gene data show CDR1 as MNHNS and CDR2 as SASEGT. Trimming took 6 bases from V and 3 from J; bases not matched to a gene: 6. Here the CDR3 DNA reads TGTGCCAGCAGGGGGACAGGGACGATCAATCAGCCCCAGCATTTT. This encodes CASRGTGTINQPQHF.

This clonotype was recorded a few times. V is TRBV20-1 and J is TRBJ2-3; no reliable D call. The germline gives CDR1 DFQATT, CDR2 SNEGSKA (reference sequence). The CDR3 runs 14 residues. V lost 5 bases and J lost 0, with 12 bases in between. CDR3 nucleotide sequence: TGCAGTGCTCAGATCCCAGCTAGCACAGATACGCAGTATTTT. Residues: CSAQIPASTDTQYF.

The chain combines TRBV20-1 with TRBJ1-5, with D perhaps matching TRBD1 (5 bases). V lost 2 bases and J lost 5, with 16 bases in between. The CDR3 consists of 15 residues. The germline V gene encodes CDR1 DFQATT and CDR2 SNEGSKA (reference sequence). CDR3 coding DNA: TGCAGTGCTAGAAATCCGGGGCCGGGGGATCAGCCCCAGCATTTT. It encodes CSARNPGPGDQPQHF.

This clonotype has just a few counts. The J gene is TRBJ2-5, the V gene TRBV30, with TRBD2 as a possible D gene (6 bases). The DNA matches TRBJ2-7 better at its end, which makes the J call doubtful. This CDR3 comprises 14 residues. Germline-derived CDR1 and CDR2 are GTSNPN and SVGIG (reference sequence). The CDR3 bases are TGTGCCTGGAGGGTGGGCGGGATGGACACCGAGCAGTACTTC. This translates into CAWRVGGMDTEQYF.

A note on this clonotype: The junction does not match germline at one end; this may be a read error. The chain has TRBV7-2 and TRBJ2-1, with 9 positions matching TRBD2. CDR1 and CDR2 (germline): SGHTA, FQGNSA. The CDR3 has 17 amino acids. The CDR3 nucleotides read TGTGTCAGCAGCTTAGTAGGGGGACTAGCCTCCTACAATGAGCAGTTCTTC. It codes for CVSSLVGGLASYNEQFF. Variable domain in full (rest from reference TRBV7-2 and TRBJ2-1): GAGVSQSPSNKVTEKGKDVELRCDPISGHTALYWYRQSLGQGLEFLIYFQGNSAPDKSGLPSDRFSAERTGGSVSTLTIQRTQQEDSAVYLCVSSLVGGLASYNEQFFGPGTRLTVL.

This clonotype appeared a few times. The junction and the germline gene differ at one end; a read error may be behind it. V is TRBV7-2 and J is TRBJ2-1; TRBD2 aligns across 8 bases. Germline lookup yields CDR1 SGHTA and CDR2 FQGNSA. The CDR3 length is 16 residues. CDR3 sequence reads: CASGFRGGRRFDEQFF. The CDR3 DNA sequence: TGTGCCAGCGGCTTCCGGGGCGGGAGGCGTTTCGATGAGCAGTTCTTC.

V is TRBV7-2 and J is TRBJ1-6; D might be TRBD1 (5 bases). V lost 5 bases to trimming and J lost 7 bases, with 18 bases between them. This CDR3 contains 16 residues. Germline CDR1 and CDR2: SGHTA and FQGNSA. DNA for the CDR3: TGTGCCAGCAGCCAGCAAATAACAGGTCCAAATTCACCCCTCCACTTT. Translation gives CASSQQITGPNSPLHF.

This clonotype was seen a few times. This chain connects TRBV7-2 to TRBJ2-3; 7 positions match TRBD1. V dropped 7 bases and J dropped 4; count of bases not matched to a gene: 8. CDR1 and CDR2 (germline): SGHTA, FQGNSA. This CDR3 is 14 amino acids long. In nucleotides, the CDR3 is TGTGCCAGCAAGACAGGGCCCTCCGCAGATACGCAGTATTTT. This gives the protein CASKTGPSADTQYF.

This clonotype was observed a handful of times. The rearrangement joins TRBV5-1 to TRBJ2-1; the D is unclear. The CDR3 runs 16 residues. Trimming took off 4 bases at V and 0 bases at J, with 14 bases between the two ends. CDR1 is SGHRS, CDR2 YFSETQ, per germline. CDR3 sequence (DNA): TGCGCCAGCAGCCCCCAGGCGGAGCGCTCCTACAATGAGCAGTTCTTC. Amino acids: CASSPQAERSYNEQFF.

This clonotype turned up a few times. The rearrangement joins TRBV12-3 or TRBV12-4 to TRBJ2-4; tentative D call: TRBD1 (5 bases). Gene TRBJ2-7 matches the end of the DNA better, so the J call may be wrong. CDR3 length equals 16 residues. In nucleotides, the CDR3 is TGTGCCAGCAGTTGGAGATCGTCGACAGCCGATTACGAGCAGTACTTC. The encoded protein is CASSWRSSTADYEQYF.

This clonotype was counted a few times. The gene calls are TRBV28 and TRBJ2-4, with 7 bases matching TRBD1. V lost 5 bases and J lost 4; bases outside the gene matches: 8. The CDR3 consists of 15 residues. Germline lookup yields CDR1 MDHEN and CDR2 SYDVKM. CDR3 sequence (DNA): TGTGCCAGCAGTGGGGCCTCGACAGGGAAAAACATTCAGTACTTC. It yields the protein CASSGASTGKNIQYF.

This clonotype showed up just a few times. The chain employs TRBV20-1 and TRBJ2-5; 13 nucleotides align to TRBD2. The CDR3 spans 15 residues. J lost 4 bases, V lost 6 bases, and 8 bases had no gene match. Germline V gene lookup returns CDR1 DFQATT and CDR2 SNEGSKA (reference sequence). CDR3: CSAQTSGGILETQYF. CDR3 in DNA: TGCAGTGCGCAGACTAGCGGGGGGATTCTAGAGACCCAGTACTTC.

This clonotype has more than one count but fewer than ten. V and J are TRBV27 and TRBJ2-5; 7 nucleotides line up with TRBD1. Trimming at V came to 4 bases and at J to 4 bases, leaving 6 bases not matched to a gene. CDR1 is MNHEY, CDR2 SMNVEV, per germline (reference sequence). The CDR3 runs 14 residues. CDR3 nucleotides: TGTGCCAGCAGTTCGCAGGGGGAGAGAGAGACCCAGTACTTC. As protein: CASSSQGERETQYF.

This clonotype came up a few times. CDR3 protein: CSASYGLAENNEQYF. The CDR3 DNA reads as TGCAGTGCTAGTTATGGACTAGCAGAGAACAATGAGCAGTACTTC. The rearrangement joins TRBV20-1 to TRBJ2-4; 8 nucleotides line up with TRBD2. J gave up 13 bases and V 3 bases, and 17 bases lay outside the gene matches. Germline V gene sequence: CDR1 DFQATT, CDR2 SNEGSKA (reference sequence). The CDR3 sequence is 15 residues long.

V and J are TRBV18 and TRBJ2-1; perhaps TRBD2 as D (5 bases). This CDR3 has 14 residues. V lost 2 bases and J lost 4, with 9 bases in between. Germline V lookup: CDR1 KGHSH, CDR2 LQKENI. For the CDR3, the DNA is TGTGCCAGCTCACCAAAGACGGGGTACAATGAGCAGTTCTTC. Amino acids: CASSPKTGYNEQFF.

Only a few counts were recorded for this clonotype. The genes are TRBV5-6 and TRBJ1-2, with D possibly being TRBD1 (5 bases). The germline gives CDR1 SGHDT, CDR2 YYEEEE. Trimming took off 1 base at V and 3 bases at J, with 10 bases between the two ends. CDR3 length: 14 residues. The CDR3 DNA sequence: TGTGCCAGCAGCTTGACCAGGGACGACTATGGCTACACCTTC. It yields the protein CASSLTRDDYGYTF.

This clonotype appeared a single time. Here the CDR3 DNA reads TGTGCCTGGGTACTGAACACTGAAGCTTTCTTT. It yields the protein CAWVLNTEAFF. The rearrangement links TRBV30 to TRBJ1-1; D gene uncertain. Deletions cut 5 bases from V and 0 bases from J, with 4 bases between. CDR1 is GTSNPN, CDR2 SVGIG, per germline (reference sequence). The CDR3 totals 11 residues.

This clonotype was seen at least ten times. This chain connects TRBV7-2 to TRBJ2-7, with a weak D call TRBD2 (5 bases). V was cut by 1 base and J by 0 bases, with 7 bases left in between. CDR1 and CDR2 (germline): SGHTA, FQGNSA. The CDR3 is made up of 14 amino acids. CDR3 residues: CASSLDLASYEQYF. DNA of the CDR3: TGTGCCAGCAGCTTAGATCTAGCCTCCTACGAGCAGTACTTC.

This clonotype showed up just a few times. V and J are TRBV7-8 and TRBJ1-3, with D perhaps TRBD1 (5 bases). Trimming took 0 bases from V and 4 from J, leaving 13 bases between them. The CDR3 is 16 amino acids. Germline CDR1 is SGHVS and CDR2 is FQNEAQ. The CDR3 sequence is CASSLALRGEGNTIYF. CDR3 coding DNA: TGTGCCAGCAGCTTAGCGCTGCGAGGGGAGGGAAACACCATATATTTT.

The J gene is TRBJ2-7, the V gene TRBV30, with D unclear. Germline V gives CDR1 GTSNPN, CDR2 SVGIG (reference sequence). The CDR3 runs 13 residues. V was pared by 4 bases and J by 6 bases, with 16 bases between. The CDR3 DNA sequence: TGTGCCTGGAACCCCGTACGCCTTGGCGAGCAGTACTTC. Translation: CAWNPVRLGEQYF. Complete variable domain (other parts from reference TRBV30 and TRBJ2-7): SQTIHQWPATLVQPVGSPLSLECTVEGTSNPNLYWYRQAAGRGLQLLFYSVGIGQISSEVPQNLSASRPQDRQFILSSKKLLLSDSGFYLCAWNPVRLGEQYFGPGTRLTVT.

This rearrangement joins TRBV3-1 to TRBJ1-2; 9 positions agree with TRBD1. Germline V gives CDR1 LGHDT, CDR2 YNNKEL (reference sequence). This CDR3 has 16 amino acids. V lost 2 bases and J lost 8; bases outside the gene matches: 12. CDR3 nucleotides: TGTGCCAGCAGCCAACTGCCCCGGGACAGGGCGGGGGGCTACACCTTC. This encodes CASSQLPRDRAGGYTF.

This clonotype was detected a few times. The J gene is TRBJ2-6, the V gene TRBV5-1; D might be TRBD1 (6 bases). The germline gives CDR1 SGHRS, CDR2 YFSETQ. Trimming pared 0 bases from V and 4 bases from J, leaving 8 bases between. The CDR3 loop spans 15 amino acids. The CDR3 coding sequence is TGCGCCAGCAGCTTGGTAACAGGGGGGGCCAACGTCCTGACTTTC. Translated, it gives CASSLVTGGANVLTF.

This chain uses TRBV6-5 with TRBJ1-2, with 10 bases lining up with TRBD1. The ends lost 3 bases at V and 4 bases at J; junction bases unmatched: 8. From germline, CDR1 is MNHEY and CDR2 SVGAGI. The CDR3 consists of 16 residues. In DNA, the CDR3 is TGTGCCAGCAGTTATGCTGGGACAGGGGTCCTCTATGGCTACACCTTC. This translates into CASSYAGTGVLYGYTF.